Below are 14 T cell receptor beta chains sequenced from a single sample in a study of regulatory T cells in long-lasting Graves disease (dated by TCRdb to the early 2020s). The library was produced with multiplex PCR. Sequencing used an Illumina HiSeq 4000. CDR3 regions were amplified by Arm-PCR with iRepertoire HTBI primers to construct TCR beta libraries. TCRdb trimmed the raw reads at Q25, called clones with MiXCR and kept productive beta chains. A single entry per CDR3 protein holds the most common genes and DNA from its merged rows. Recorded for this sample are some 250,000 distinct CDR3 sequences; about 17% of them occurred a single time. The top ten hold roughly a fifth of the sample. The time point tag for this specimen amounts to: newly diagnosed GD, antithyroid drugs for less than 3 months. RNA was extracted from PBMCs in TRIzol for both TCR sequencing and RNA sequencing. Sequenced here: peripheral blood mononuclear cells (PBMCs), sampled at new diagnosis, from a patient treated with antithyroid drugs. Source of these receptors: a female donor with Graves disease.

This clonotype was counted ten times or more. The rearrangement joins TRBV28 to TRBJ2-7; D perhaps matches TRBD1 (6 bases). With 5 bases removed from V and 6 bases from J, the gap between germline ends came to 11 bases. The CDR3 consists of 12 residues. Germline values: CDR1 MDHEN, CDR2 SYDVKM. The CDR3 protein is CASSTGTGEQYF. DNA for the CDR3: TGTGCCAGCAGTACAGGGACGGGCGAGCAGTACTTC.

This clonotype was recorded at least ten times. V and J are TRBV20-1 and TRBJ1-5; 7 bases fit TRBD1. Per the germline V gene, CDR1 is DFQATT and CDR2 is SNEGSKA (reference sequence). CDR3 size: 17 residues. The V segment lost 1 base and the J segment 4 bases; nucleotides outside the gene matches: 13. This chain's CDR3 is CSARVLGRQGLNQPQHF. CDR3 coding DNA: TGCAGTGCTAGAGTGCTGGGAAGACAGGGTTTGAATCAGCCCCAGCATTTT.

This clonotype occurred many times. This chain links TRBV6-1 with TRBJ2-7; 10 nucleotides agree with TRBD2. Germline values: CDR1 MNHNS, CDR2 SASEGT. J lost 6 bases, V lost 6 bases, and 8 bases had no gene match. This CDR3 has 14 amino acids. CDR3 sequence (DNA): TGTGCCAGCAGCCCGGAGGGACTAGCGACCGAGCAGTACTTC. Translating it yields CASSPEGLATEQYF.

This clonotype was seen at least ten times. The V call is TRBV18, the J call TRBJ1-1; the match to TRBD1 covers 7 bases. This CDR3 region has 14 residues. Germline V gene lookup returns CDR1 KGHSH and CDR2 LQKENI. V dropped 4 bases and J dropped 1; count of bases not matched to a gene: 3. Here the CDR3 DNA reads TGTGCCAGCTCACTAGGACAGGAGAACACTGAAGCTTTCTTT. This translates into CASSLGQENTEAFF.

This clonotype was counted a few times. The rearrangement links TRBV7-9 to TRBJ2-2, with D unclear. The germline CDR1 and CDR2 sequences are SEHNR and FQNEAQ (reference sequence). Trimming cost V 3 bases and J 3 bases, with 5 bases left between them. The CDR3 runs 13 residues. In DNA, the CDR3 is TGTGCCAGCAGCTTGGACCACACCGGGGAGCTGTTTTTT. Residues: CASSLDHTGELFF.

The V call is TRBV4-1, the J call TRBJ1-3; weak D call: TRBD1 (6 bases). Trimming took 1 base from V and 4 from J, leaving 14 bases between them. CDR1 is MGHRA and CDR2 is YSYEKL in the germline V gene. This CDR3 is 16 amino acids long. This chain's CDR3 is CASSQGAGAGGNTIYF. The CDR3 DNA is TGCGCCAGCAGCCAAGGGGCAGGGGCTGGGGGAAACACCATATATTTT.

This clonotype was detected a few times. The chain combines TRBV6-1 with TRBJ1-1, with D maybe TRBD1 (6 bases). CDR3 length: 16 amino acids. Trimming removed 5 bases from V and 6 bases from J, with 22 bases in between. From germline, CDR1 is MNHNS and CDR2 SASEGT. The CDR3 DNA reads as TGTGCCAGCAGTCTGGGGGGCGCGAGGGGGAGATCTGAAGCTTTCTTT. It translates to CASSLGGARGRSEAFF.

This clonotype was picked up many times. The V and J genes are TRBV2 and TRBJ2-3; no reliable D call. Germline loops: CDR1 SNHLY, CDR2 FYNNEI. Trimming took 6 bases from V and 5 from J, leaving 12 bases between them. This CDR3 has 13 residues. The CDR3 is CASSTQELDTQYF. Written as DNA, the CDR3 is TGTGCCAGCAGCACACAAGAGCTAGATACGCAGTATTTT.

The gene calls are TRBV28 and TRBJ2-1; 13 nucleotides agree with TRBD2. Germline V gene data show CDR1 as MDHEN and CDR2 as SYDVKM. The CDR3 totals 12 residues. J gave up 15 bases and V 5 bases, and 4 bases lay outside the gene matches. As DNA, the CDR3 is TGTGCCAGCAGTGGACTAGCGGGAGCCGCGTTCTTC. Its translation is CASSGLAGAAFF. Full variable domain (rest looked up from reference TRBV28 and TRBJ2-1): DVKVTQSSRYLVKRTGEKVFLECVQDMDHENMFWYRQDPGLGLRLIYFSYDVKMKEKGDIPEGYSVSREKKERFSLILESASTNQTSMYLCASSGLAGAAFFGPGTRLTVL.

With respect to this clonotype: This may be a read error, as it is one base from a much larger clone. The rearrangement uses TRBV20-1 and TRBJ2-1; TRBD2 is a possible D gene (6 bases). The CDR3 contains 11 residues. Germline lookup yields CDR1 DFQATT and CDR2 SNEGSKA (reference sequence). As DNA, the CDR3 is TGCAGTGCTAGACCTTCGGGGGATCAGCTCTTC. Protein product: CSARPSGDQLF.

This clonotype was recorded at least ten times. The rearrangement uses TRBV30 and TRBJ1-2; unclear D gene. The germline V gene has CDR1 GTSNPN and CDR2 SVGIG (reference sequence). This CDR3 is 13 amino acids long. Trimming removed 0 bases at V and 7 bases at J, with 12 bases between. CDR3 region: CAWSVVSGFGYTF. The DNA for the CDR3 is TGTGCCTGGAGTGTGGTTTCGGGGTTTGGCTACACCTTC.

CDR3 loop: CASSRGTGGGNSPLHF. CDR3 nucleotides: TGTGCCAGCAGCCGGGGGACAGGGGGAGGTAATTCACCCCTCCACTTT. The chain couples TRBV6-1 to TRBJ1-6, with 11 bases matching TRBD1. This CDR3 is built from 16 residues. Germline CDR1 is MNHNS and CDR2 is SASEGT. Trimming removed 6 bases from V and 6 bases from J; junction bases left unmatched: 7.

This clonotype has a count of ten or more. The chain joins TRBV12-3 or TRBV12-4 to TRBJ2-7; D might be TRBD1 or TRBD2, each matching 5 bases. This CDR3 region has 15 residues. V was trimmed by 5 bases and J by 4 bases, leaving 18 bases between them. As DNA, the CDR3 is TGTGCCAGCAGTCTTCATAAGGGGACGGCATACGAGCAGTACTTC. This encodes CASSLHKGTAYEQYF.

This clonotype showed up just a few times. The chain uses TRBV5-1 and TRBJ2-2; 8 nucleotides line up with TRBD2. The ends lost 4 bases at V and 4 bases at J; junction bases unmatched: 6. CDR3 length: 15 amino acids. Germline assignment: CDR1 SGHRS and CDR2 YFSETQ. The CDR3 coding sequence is TGCGCCAGCAGCCCGGGGACTAGGGGCACCGGGGAGCTGTTTTTT. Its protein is CASSPGTRGTGELFF.